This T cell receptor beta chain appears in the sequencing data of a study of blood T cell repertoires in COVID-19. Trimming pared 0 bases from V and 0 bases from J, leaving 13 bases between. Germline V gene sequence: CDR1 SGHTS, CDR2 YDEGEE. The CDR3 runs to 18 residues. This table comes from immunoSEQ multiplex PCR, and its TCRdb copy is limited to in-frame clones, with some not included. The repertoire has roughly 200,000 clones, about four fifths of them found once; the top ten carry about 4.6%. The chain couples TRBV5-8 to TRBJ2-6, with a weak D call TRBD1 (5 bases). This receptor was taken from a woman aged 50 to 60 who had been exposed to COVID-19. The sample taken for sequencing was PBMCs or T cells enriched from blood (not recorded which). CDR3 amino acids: CASSLGQSAYSGANVLTF. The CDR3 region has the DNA TGTGCCAGCAGCTTGGGACAGAGCGCCTACTCTGGGGCCAACGTCCTGACTTTC.